The next 25 T cell receptor beta chains were all read from a single sample in a study of cytomegalovirus exposure and HLA in healthy donors (dated by TCRdb to 2015 to 2018). Libraries were prepared through the immunoSEQ multiplex PCR assay. In TCRdb, the immuneACCESS table is reduced to in-frame sequences with V and J assigned. These tables do not hold every clone; where another copy was compared, an unresolved V gene accounts for under half, and the others remain unexplained. The table for this sample lists fewer than 90,000 clones; roughly 83% of them were counted only once. Around an eighth of the sample is taken by the ten largest. The sequenced sample consisted of PBMCs. The receptors were gathered from a woman aged 18-30 years in good health and CMV-seropositive.

CDR3 DNA sequence: TGCGCCAGCAGCTTGCTCAGTACCCGCACAGATACGCAGTATTTT. It yields the protein CASSLLSTRTDTQYF. V gene TRBV5-1 combines with J gene TRBJ2-3; D unclear. This CDR3 is built from 15 residues. Per the germline V gene, CDR1 is SGHRS and CDR2 is YFSETQ. V gave up 1 base and J gave up 1 base, with 10 bases separating them.

The CDR3 loop is CASSTSQGDSAKNIQYF. CDR3 in DNA: TGTGCCAGCAGCACCTCTCAGGGGGATTCAGCCAAAAACATTCAGTACTTC. This chain connects TRBV11-1 to TRBJ2-4; 7 positions match TRBD1. J was trimmed by 0 bases and V by 5 bases; bases with no gene match: 10. The CDR3 loop spans 17 amino acids. The germline gives CDR1 SGHAT, CDR2 FQDESV (reference sequence).

J is TRBJ1-3 and V is TRBV6-5, with TRBD1 matching 8 bases. Germline V CDR1 and CDR2: MNHEY, SVGAGI. This CDR3 contains 14 residues. Losses at the gene ends were 7 bases for V and 2 bases for J; bases not matched to a gene: 4. DNA of the CDR3: TGTGCCAGCACCAACAGGGGGGCTGGAAACACCATATATTTT. Protein: CASTNRGAGNTIYF.

The CDR3 nucleotides read TGTGCCAGCAGCCAAGAGTGGGGCGGGGGGGCTCAAGAGACCCAGTACTTC. Its translation: CASSQEWGGGAQETQYF. The chain joins TRBV4-2 to TRBJ2-5, with 9 bases fitting TRBD2. CDR3 length: 17 residues. The junction had 7 bases not matched to a gene; V was cut back by 0 bases and J by 2 bases. Germline V gene sequence: CDR1 LGHNA, CDR2 YNFKEQ.

As DNA, the CDR3 is TGCAGCGTTGGTGGGGACACAAGCACAGATACGCAGTATTTT. Encoded protein: CSVGGDTSTDTQYF. V is TRBV29-1 and J is TRBJ2-3; a weak D match, TRBD1 (6 bases). The CDR3 contains 14 residues. The germline V gene has CDR1 SQVTM and CDR2 ANQGSEA. Deletions cut 4 bases from V and 0 bases from J, with 11 bases between.

This clone was observed once. The gene calls are TRBV10-2 and TRBJ2-1; possibly TRBD2 for D (5 bases). Trimming pared 3 bases from V and 5 bases from J, leaving 20 bases between. The CDR3 sequence is 17 residues long. CDR1 is WSHSY, CDR2 SAAADI, per germline. The CDR3 DNA reads as TGCGCCAGCAGTGACCCCTCTCGGCCGAGGGAGAACAATGAGCAGTTCTTC. Translating gives CASSDPSRPRENNEQFF.

This sequence joins TRBV28 and TRBJ1-2; no reliable D call. The CDR3 covers 14 residues. Germline loops: CDR1 MDHEN, CDR2 SYDVKM. The germline V and J ends were trimmed by 6 bases and 4 bases, with 15 bases remaining between them. The CDR3 sequence is CASSYRPNLYGYTF. CDR3 DNA sequence: TGTGCCAGCAGCTACAGACCGAATCTCTATGGCTACACCTTC.

A single count supports this clone. The rearrangement links TRBV5-1 to TRBJ1-1, with D maybe TRBD1 (6 bases). This CDR3 is 14 amino acids long. V was trimmed by 7 bases and J by 4 bases, leaving 17 bases between them. CDR1 and CDR2 (germline): SGHRS, YFSETQ. The CDR3 bases are TGCGCCAGCTCCCTGAGGGGGTTGGGCACTGAAGCTTTCTTT. It translates to CASSLRGLGTEAFF.

J is TRBJ1-2 and V is TRBV28; 7 positions match TRBD1. After removal of 6 bases from V and 4 bases from J, the junction contained 8 bases not matched to a gene. The CDR3 totals 14 residues. Germline CDR1 reads MDHEN; CDR2 reads SYDVKM. This chain's CDR3 is CASSVTGAGYGYTF. CDR3 in DNA: TGTGCCAGCAGCGTAACAGGGGCCGGCTATGGCTACACCTTC.

This clone has just a few counts. V usage is TRBV4-1 and J usage is TRBJ2-7, with TRBD1 identical over 11 bases. The germline V gene has CDR1 MGHRA and CDR2 YSYEKL. V lost 3 bases, J lost 3 bases, and 7 bases stayed unmatched. The CDR3 totals 16 residues. The CDR3 nucleotides read TGCGCCAGCAGCCAGGTTCGGGGACAGGGGGTCTACGAGCAGTACTTC. It encodes CASSQVRGQGVYEQYF.

The J gene is TRBJ2-1, the V gene TRBV6-4; TRBD2 matches 9 bases. The CDR3 is made up of 15 amino acids. Germline V CDR1 and CDR2: MRHNA, SNTAGT. The V segment lost 4 bases and the J segment 4 bases; nucleotides outside the gene matches: 5. The DNA of the CDR3 is TGTGCCAGCAGTGGCGGTAGCGGGGGATACAATGAGCAGTTCTTC. Protein: CASSGGSGGYNEQFF.

This chain connects TRBV30 to TRBJ2-7; 9 nucleotides agree with TRBD1. Trimming cost V 3 bases and J 4 bases; bases outside gene matches: 7. The CDR3 covers 14 residues. Germline values: CDR1 GTSNPN, CDR2 SVGIG (reference sequence). For the CDR3, the DNA is TGTGCCTGGAGGACCGGGACAGGGATTTACGAGCAGTACTTC. The encoded protein is CAWRTGTGIYEQYF.

The V call is TRBV20-1, the J call TRBJ1-5; D not certain. Germline lookup yields CDR1 DFQATT and CDR2 SNEGSKA (reference sequence). The V and J ends lost 7 bases and 6 bases respectively, with 7 bases between them. This CDR3 spans 10 amino acids. In nucleotides, the CDR3 is TGCAGTGTCATCAGTCAGCCCCAGCATTTT. Translated, it gives CSVISQPQHF.

J is TRBJ1-4 and V is TRBV19, with 12 bases identical to TRBD1. CDR1 is LNHDA and CDR2 is SQIVND in the germline V gene (reference sequence). V dropped 6 bases and J dropped 8; count of bases not matched to a gene: 7. This CDR3 is 15 amino acids long. DNA of the CDR3: TGTGCCAGTAGCGCGGGACAGGGGGCGGTAGAAAAACTGTTTTTT. Translation gives CASSAGQGAVEKLFF.

The gene calls are TRBV6-1 and TRBJ2-3; 8 positions agree with TRBD2. Germline V gene data show CDR1 as MNHNS and CDR2 as SASEGT. The CDR3 is 16 residues long. The V gene end was trimmed by 1 base and the J gene end by 3 bases; junction bases not matched to a gene: 6. The CDR3 DNA reads TGTGCCAGCAGTGAAGTCGGGGGGGAGGGGACAGATACGCAGTATTTT. It specifies CASSEVGGEGTDTQYF.

In this sample, this clone turned up a few times. V and J are TRBV5-6 and TRBJ1-1; D may be TRBD1 (5 bases). Per germline, CDR1 SGHDT and CDR2 YYEEEE. V lost 2 bases and J 4 bases, leaving 9 bases between the germline ends. The CDR3 is 13 amino acids. The CDR3 reads CASSFSTATEAFF. Written as DNA, the CDR3 is TGTGCCAGCAGCTTTTCGACAGCCACTGAAGCTTTCTTT.

The sample holds one count of this clone. The gene calls are TRBV28 and TRBJ2-7, with 7 bases lining up with TRBD1. V gave up 4 bases and J gave up 3 bases; unmatched junction bases: 12. The germline V gene encodes CDR1 MDHEN and CDR2 SYDVKM. CDR3 length: 16 residues. CDR3 region: CASSSGTDRRGYEQYF. For the CDR3, the DNA is TGTGCCAGCAGTTCCGGGACGGACAGGAGAGGCTACGAGCAGTACTTC.

The chain carries TRBV11-2 and TRBJ2-7; a possible D gene is TRBD1 (5 bases). The CDR3 runs 12 residues. Germline lookup yields CDR1 SGHAT and CDR2 FQNNGV. Deletions cut 4 bases from V and 6 bases from J, with 10 bases between. Written as DNA, the CDR3 is TGTGCCAGCAGCTCGCAGGGTTCCGAGCAGTACTTC. Its protein is CASSSQGSEQYF. The full variable domain, rest sourced from reference TRBV11-2 and TRBJ2-7, is EAGVAQSPRYKIIEKRQSVAFWCNPISGHATLYWYQQILGQGPKLLIQFQNNGVVDDSQLPKDRFSAERLKGVDSTLKIQPAKLEDSAVYLCASSSQGSEQYFGPGTRLTVT.

The chain has TRBV12-5 and TRBJ1-4; no reliable D call. The germline V gene has CDR1 LGHNT and CDR2 FRNRAP. This CDR3 has 15 amino acids. The ends were cut back, 1 base at V and 8 bases at J, with 14 bases in the middle. The CDR3 is CASGLDLIVFEKLFF. In DNA, the CDR3 is TGTGCTAGTGGTTTGGACCTGATAGTTTTCGAAAAACTGTTTTTT. Using reference TRBV12-5 and TRBJ1-4 for the parts outside the CDR3, the full variable domain is DARVTQTPRHKVTEMGQEVTMRCQPILGHNTVFWYRQTMMQGLELLAYFRNRAPLDDSGMPKDRFSAEMPDATLATLKIQPSEPRDSAVYFCASGLDLIVFEKLFFGSGTQLSVL.

The rearrangement joins TRBV29-1 to TRBJ1-1, with 7 bases identical to TRBD1. The CDR3 length is 14 residues. Germline V CDR1 and CDR2: SQVTM, ANQGSEA. As DNA, the CDR3 is TGCACCGCCGGGGGGGGGACGACAGGGAATGAAGCTTTCTTT. It specifies CTAGGGTTGNEAFF. The full variable domain, with the rest looked up from reference TRBV29-1 and TRBJ1-1, is SAVISQKPSRDICQRGTSLTIQCQVDSQVTMMFWYRQQPGQSLTLIATANQGSEATYESGFVIDKFPISRPNLTFSTLTVSNMSPEDSSIYLCTAGGGTTGNEAFFGQGTRLTVV.

On this clone itself: This may come from a read error, since a much larger clone is one base off. The V and J genes are TRBV7-6 and TRBJ2-7; TRBD1 matches 8 bases. The length of the CDR3 is 14 residues. J lost 3 bases, V lost 5 bases, and 6 bases had no gene match. The germline V gene encodes CDR1 SGHVS and CDR2 FNYEAQ. The CDR3 region has the DNA TGTGCCAGCAGCGTCGGAACAGGGGGCTACGAGCAGTACTTC. Protein product: CASSVGTGGYEQYF.

The gene calls are TRBV7-3 and TRBJ2-1, with D perhaps TRBD2 (5 bases). The CDR3 totals 13 residues. V lost 11 bases to trimming and J lost 6 bases, with 17 bases between them. Germline V gene sequence: CDR1 SGHTA, CDR2 FQGTGA. DNA for the CDR3: TGTGCCTCTACCACGACTAACTTCAATGAGCAGTTCTTC. Translation: CASTTTNFNEQFF.

This chain joins TRBV5-1 and TRBJ1-2; tentatively, D is TRBD1 (5 bases). Between the trimmed V and J ends, which lost 1 base and 6 bases, there was a span of 10 bases. Germline assignment: CDR1 SGHRS and CDR2 YFSETQ. The CDR3 covers 13 residues. The CDR3 DNA reads TGCGCCAGCAGCTTGATTCCGACAGATGGCTACACCTTC. Its protein is CASSLIPTDGYTF.

The chain joins TRBV5-6 to TRBJ2-2, with 8 bases matching TRBD2. The junction had 9 bases not matched to a gene; V was cut back by 4 bases and J by 1 base. CDR1 and CDR2 from the germline V gene are SGHDT and YYEEEE. This CDR3 has 17 amino acids. For the CDR3, the DNA is TGTGCCAGCAGCCGAGTCGGGCGGGGGGTGAACACCGGGGAGCTGTTTTTT. Translation: CASSRVGRGVNTGELFF.

V usage is TRBV18 and J usage is TRBJ1-5; a possible D gene is TRBD1 (5 bases). The germline gives CDR1 KGHSH, CDR2 LQKENI. The CDR3 sequence is 14 residues long. Trimming shortened V by 3 bases and J by 6 bases, and 12 bases separated the two germline ends. The CDR3 sequence: CASSPQGLSQPQHF. DNA of the CDR3: TGTGCCAGCTCACCGCAGGGACTTAGTCAGCCCCAGCATTTT.